The text below deals with one T cell receptor beta chain. The CDR3 extends over 15 amino acids. Germline V gene sequence: CDR1 SGHAT, CDR2 FQNNGV. Losses at the gene ends were 5 bases for V and 9 bases for J; bases not matched to a gene: 7. The data stem from a study of T cell changes during pregnancy in multiple sclerosis. Sequencing was performed with immunoSEQ multiplex PCR; in TCRdb, only in-frame clones are kept and a portion is missing. Of approximately 74,000 clones listed, about 85% are singletons. The genes are TRBV11-2 and TRBJ2-3, with 14 bases lining up with TRBD2. The source of this sequence is a female donor with multiple sclerosis, enrolled in a pregnancy study. The material sequenced was peripheral blood, taken before pregnancy. In DNA, the CDR3 is TGTGCCAGCAGCCCCGGGACTAGCGGGGGTAGGACGCAGTATTTT. It yields the protein CASSPGTSGGRTQYF. The whole variable domain, filled in from reference TRBV11-2 and TRBJ2-3, reads EAGVAQSPRYKIIEKRQSVAFWCNPISGHATLYWYQQILGQGPKLLIQFQNNGVVDDSQLPKDRFSAERLKGVDSTLKIQPAKLEDSAVYLCASSPGTSGGRTQYFGPGTRLTVL.